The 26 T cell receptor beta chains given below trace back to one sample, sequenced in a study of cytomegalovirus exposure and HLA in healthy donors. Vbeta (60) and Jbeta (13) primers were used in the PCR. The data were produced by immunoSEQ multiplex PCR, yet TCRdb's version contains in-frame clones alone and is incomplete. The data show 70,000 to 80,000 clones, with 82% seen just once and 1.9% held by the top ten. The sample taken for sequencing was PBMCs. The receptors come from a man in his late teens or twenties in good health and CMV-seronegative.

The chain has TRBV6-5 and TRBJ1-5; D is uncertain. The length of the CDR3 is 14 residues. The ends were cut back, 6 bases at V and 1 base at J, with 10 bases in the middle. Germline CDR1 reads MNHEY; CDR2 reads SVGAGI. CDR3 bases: TGTGCCAGCAGGGGCGCCAACAGCAATCAGCCCCAGCATTTT. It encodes CASRGANSNQPQHF.

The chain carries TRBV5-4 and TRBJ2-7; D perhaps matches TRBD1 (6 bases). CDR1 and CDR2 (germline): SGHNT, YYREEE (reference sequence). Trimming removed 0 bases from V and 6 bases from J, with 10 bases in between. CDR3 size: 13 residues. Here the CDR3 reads CASSLGDMGEQYF. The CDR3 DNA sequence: TGTGCCAGCAGCTTGGGGGACATGGGCGAGCAGTACTTC.

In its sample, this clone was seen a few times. The CDR3 DNA reads TGTGCCAGCAGCTTCCGGGGGGCCGGGGAGACCCAGTACTTC. Protein: CASSFRGAGETQYF. This chain connects TRBV7-2 to TRBJ2-5, with D possibly TRBD2 on 7 matching bases. Deletions cut 3 bases from V and 5 bases from J, with 13 bases between. In germline, CDR1 is SGHTA, CDR2 FQGNSA. This CDR3 comprises 14 residues.

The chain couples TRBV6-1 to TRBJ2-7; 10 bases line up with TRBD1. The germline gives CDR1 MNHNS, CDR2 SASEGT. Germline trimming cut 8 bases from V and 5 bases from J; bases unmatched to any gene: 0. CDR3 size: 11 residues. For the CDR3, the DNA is TGTGCCAGCGGGACAGGGGACGAGCAGTACTTC. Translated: CASGTGDEQYF.

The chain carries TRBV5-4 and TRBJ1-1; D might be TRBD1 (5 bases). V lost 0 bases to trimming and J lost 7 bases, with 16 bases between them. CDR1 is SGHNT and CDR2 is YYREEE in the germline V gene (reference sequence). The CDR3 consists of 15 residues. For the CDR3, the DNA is TGTGCCAGCAGCTTGGCCGGAGGTCGGGGGGTTGAAGCTTTCTTT. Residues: CASSLAGGRGVEAFF.

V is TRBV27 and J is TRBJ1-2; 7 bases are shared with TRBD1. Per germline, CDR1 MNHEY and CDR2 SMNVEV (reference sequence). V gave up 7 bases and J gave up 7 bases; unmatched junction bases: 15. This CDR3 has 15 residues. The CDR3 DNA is TGTGCCAGCAAGCCTCGAGGGGGCGGAATCAGTGGCTACACCTTC. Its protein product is CASKPRGGGISGYTF.

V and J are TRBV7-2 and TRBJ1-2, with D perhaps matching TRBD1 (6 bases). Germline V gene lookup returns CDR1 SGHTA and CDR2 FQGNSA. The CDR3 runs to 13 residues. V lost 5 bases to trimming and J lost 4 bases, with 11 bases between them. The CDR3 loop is CASSLQGVYGYTF. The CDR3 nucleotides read TGTGCCAGCAGCCTACAGGGCGTCTATGGCTACACCTTC.

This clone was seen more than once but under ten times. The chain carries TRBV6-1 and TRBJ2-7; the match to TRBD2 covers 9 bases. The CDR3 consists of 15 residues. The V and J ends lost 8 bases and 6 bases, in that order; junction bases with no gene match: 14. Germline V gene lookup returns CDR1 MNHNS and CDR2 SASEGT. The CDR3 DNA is TGTGCCAGCGAGGGGCTAGCGGGGTTCCTGAGCGAGCAGTACTTC. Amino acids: CASEGLAGFLSEQYF.

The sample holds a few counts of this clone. The CDR3 reads CASSPRWPGGITGANVLTF. CDR3 coding DNA: TGTGCCAGCAGCCCTAGATGGCCAGGGGGCATAACTGGGGCCAACGTCCTGACTTTC. The chain combines TRBV7-2 with TRBJ2-6; the match to TRBD1 covers 8 bases. Germline V CDR1 and CDR2: SGHTA, FQGNSA. V lost 5 bases, J lost 2 bases, and 14 bases stayed unmatched. The CDR3 has 19 residues.

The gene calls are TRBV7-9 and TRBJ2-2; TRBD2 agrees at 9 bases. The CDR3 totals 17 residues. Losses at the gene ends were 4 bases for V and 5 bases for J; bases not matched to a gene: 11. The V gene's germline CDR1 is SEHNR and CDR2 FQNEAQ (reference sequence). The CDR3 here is CASSSSPGLALTGELFF. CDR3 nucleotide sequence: TGTGCCAGCAGCTCATCTCCGGGACTAGCCCTAACCGGGGAGCTGTTTTTT.

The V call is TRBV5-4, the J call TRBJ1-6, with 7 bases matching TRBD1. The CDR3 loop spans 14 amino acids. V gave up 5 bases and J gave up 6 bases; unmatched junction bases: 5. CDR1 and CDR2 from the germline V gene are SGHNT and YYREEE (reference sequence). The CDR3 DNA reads TGTGCCAGCAGGCCGGGACAGAGTAATTCACCCCTCCACTTT. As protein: CASRPGQSNSPLHF.

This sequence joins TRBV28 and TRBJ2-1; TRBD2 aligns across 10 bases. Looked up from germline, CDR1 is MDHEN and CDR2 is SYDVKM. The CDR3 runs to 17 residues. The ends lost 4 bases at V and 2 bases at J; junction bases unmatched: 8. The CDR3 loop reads CASSWGSGRFTYNEQFF. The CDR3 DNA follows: TGTGCCAGCAGTTGGGGTAGCGGGAGGTTCACCTACAATGAGCAGTTCTTC.

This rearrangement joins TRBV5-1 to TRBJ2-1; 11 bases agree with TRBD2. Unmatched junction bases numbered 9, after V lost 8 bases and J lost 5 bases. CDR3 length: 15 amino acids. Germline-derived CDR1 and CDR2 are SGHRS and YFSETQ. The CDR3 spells CASIRSTSGDNEQFF. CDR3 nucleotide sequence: TGCGCCAGTATAAGATCGACTAGCGGGGACAATGAGCAGTTCTTC.

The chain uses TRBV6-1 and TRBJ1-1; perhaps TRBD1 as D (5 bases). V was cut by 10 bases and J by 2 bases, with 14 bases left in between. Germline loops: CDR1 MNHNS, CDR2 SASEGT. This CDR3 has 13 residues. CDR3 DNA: TGTGCCACCAAGGAGGGGCTTAACACTGAAGCTTTCTTT. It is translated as CATKEGLNTEAFF.

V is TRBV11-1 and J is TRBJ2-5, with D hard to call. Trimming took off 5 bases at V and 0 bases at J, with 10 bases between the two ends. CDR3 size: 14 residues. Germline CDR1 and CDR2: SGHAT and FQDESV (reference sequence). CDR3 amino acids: CASSPRRYQETQYF. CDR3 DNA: TGTGCCAGCAGCCCACGCAGGTACCAAGAGACCCAGTACTTC.

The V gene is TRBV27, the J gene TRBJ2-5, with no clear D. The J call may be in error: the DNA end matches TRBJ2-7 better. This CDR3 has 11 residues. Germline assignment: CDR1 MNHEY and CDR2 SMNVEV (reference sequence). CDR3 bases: TGTGCCAGCAGTTACAACTACGAGCAGTACTTC. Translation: CASSYNYEQYF.

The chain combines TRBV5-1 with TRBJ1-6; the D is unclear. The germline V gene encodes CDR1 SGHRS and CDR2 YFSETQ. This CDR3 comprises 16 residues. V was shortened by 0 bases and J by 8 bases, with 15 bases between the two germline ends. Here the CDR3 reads CASSLVGDPVDSPLHF. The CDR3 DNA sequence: TGCGCCAGCAGCTTGGTCGGGGATCCCGTCGATTCACCCCTCCACTTT.

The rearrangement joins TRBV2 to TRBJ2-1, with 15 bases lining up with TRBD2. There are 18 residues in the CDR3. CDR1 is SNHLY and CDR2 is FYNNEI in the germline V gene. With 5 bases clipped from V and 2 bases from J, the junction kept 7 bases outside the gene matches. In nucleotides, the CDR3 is TGTGCCAGCAGTACCGGGACTAGCGGGGGGACCCCCTACAATGAGCAGTTCTTC. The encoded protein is CASSTGTSGGTPYNEQFF.

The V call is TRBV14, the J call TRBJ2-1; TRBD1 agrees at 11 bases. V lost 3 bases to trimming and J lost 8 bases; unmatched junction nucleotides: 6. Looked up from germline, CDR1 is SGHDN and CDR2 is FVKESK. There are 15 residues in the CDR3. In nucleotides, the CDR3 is TGTGCCAGCAGCCACCGGACAGGGGGCTTCGATGAGCAGTTCTTC. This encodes CASSHRTGGFDEQFF.

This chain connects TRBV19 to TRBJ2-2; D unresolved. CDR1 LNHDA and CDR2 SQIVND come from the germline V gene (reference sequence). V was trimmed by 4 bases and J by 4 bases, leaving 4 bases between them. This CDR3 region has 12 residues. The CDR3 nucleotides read TGTGCCAGTAGTACTCTCACCGGGGAGCTGTTTTTT. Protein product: CASSTLTGELFF.

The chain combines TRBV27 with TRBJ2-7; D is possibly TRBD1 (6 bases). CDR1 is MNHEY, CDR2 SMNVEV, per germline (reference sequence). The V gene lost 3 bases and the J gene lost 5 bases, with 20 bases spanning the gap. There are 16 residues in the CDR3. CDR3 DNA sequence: TGTGCCAGCAGTTTTGTCTCAGGGGCCCCAGAGGACGAGCAGTACTTC. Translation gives CASSFVSGAPEDEQYF.

CDR3 sequence reads: CASSFGGSPQETQYF. CDR3 DNA sequence: TGCGCCAGCAGCTTTGGGGGGTCTCCACAAGAGACCCAGTACTTC. The rearrangement links TRBV5-1 to TRBJ2-5; D possibly corresponds to TRBD2 (6 bases). Germline CDR1 is SGHRS and CDR2 is YFSETQ. V lost 2 bases to trimming and J lost 2 bases, with 13 bases between them. The CDR3 runs 15 residues.

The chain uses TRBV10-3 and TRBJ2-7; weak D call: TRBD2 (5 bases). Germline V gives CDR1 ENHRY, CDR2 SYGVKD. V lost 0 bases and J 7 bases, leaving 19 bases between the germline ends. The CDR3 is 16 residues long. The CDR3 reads CAISESMVTTRGEQYF. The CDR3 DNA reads TGTGCCATCAGTGAGTCGATGGTCACGACCCGGGGTGAGCAGTACTTC.

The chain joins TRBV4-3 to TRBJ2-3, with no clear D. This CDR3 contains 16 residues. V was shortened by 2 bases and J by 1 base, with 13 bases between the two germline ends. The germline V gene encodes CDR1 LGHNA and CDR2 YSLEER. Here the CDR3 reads CASSQSGPSGTDTQYF. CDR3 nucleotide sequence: TGCGCCAGCAGCCAATCGGGTCCATCTGGCACAGATACGCAGTATTTT.

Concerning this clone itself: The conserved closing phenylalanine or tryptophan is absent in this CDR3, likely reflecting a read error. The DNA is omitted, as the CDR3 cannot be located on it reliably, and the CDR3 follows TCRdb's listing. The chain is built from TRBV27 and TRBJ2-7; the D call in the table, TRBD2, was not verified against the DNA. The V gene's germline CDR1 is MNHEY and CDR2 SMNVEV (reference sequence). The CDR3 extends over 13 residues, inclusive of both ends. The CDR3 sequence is CASSTTSGRALAL.

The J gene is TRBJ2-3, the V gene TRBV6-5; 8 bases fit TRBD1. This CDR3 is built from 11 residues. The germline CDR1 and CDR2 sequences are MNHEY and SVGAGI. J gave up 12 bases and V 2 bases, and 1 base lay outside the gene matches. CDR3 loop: CASSYGQGQYF. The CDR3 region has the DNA TGTGCCAGCAGTTACGGACAGGGACAGTATTTT.